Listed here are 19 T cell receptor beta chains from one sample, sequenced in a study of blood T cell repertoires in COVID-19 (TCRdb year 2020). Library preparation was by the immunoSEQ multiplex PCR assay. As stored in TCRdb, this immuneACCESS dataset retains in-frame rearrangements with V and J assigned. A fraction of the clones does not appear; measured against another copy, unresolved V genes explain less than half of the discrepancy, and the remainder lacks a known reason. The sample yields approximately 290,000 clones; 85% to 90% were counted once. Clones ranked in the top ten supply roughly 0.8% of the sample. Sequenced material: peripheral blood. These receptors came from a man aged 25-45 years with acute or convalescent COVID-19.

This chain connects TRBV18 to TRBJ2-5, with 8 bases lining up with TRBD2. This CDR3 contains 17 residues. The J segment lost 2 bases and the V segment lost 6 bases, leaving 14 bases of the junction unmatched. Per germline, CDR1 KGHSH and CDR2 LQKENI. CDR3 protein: CASSPVPIAGSQETQYF. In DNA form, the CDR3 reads TGTGCCAGCTCCCCTGTTCCGATAGCGGGATCACAAGAGACCCAGTACTTC.

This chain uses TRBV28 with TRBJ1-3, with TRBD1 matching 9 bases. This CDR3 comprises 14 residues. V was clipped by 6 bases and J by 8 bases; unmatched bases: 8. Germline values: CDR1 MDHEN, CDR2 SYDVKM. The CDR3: CASRQDRGWDTIYF. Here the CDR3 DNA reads TGTGCCAGCAGACAGGACAGGGGATGGGACACCATATATTTT.

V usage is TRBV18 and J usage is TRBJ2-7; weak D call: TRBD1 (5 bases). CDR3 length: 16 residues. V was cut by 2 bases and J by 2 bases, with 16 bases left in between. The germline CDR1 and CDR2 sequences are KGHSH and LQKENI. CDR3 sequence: CASSPKGKAPPYEQYF. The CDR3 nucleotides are TGTGCCAGCTCACCAAAGGGGAAAGCACCACCCTACGAGCAGTACTTC.

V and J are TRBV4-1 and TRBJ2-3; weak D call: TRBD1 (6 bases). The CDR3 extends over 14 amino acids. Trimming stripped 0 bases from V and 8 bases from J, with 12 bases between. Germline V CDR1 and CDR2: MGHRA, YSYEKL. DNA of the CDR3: TGCGCCAGCAGCCAAGATCCCAGGGGAGTTACGCAGTATTTT. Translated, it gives CASSQDPRGVTQYF.

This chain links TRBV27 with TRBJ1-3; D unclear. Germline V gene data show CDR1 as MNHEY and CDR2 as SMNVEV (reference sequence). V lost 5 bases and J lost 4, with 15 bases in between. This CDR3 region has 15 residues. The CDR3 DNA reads TGTGCCAGCAGTCTCACGATGACGGGGGGAAACACCATATATTTT. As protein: CASSLTMTGGNTIYF.

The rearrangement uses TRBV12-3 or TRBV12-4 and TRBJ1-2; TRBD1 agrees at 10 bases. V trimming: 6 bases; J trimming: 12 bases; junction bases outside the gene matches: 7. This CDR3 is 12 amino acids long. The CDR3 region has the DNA TGTGCCAGCAGGACAGGGGGCGTTACGAACACCTTC. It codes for CASRTGGVTNTF.

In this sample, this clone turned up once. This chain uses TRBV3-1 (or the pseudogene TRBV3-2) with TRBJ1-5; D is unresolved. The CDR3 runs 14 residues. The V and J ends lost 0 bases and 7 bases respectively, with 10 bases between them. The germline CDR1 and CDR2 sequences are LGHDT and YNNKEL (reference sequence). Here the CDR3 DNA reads TGTGCCAGCAGCCAAGATGGGAGGGCCCAGCCCCAGCATTTT. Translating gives CASSQDGRAQPQHF.

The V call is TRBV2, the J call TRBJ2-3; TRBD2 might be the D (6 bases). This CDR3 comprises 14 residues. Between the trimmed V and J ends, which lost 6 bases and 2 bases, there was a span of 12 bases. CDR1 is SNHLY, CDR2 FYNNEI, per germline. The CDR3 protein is CASRPRTTTDTQYF. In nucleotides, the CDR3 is TGTGCCAGCAGGCCCCGGACTACCACAGATACGCAGTATTTT.

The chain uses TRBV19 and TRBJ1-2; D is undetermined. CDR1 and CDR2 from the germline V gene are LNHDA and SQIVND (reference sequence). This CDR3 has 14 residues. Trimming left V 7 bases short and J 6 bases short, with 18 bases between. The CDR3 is CASKEGPRDDGYTF. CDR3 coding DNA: TGTGCCAGTAAGGAGGGCCCCCGGGATGATGGCTACACCTTC.

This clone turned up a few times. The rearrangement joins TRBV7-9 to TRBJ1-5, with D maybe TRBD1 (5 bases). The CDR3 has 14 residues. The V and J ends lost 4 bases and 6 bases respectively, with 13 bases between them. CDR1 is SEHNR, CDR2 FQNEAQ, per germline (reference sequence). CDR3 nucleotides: TGTGCCAGCAGCTCTCCAGGGTTTACTCAGCCCCAGCATTTT. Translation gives CASSSPGFTQPQHF.

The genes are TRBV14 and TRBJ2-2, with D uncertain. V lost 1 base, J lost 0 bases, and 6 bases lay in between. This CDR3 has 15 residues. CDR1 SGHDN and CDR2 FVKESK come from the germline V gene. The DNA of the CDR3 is TGTGCCAGCAGCCAAGGGAGCGCGAACACCGGGGAGCTGTTTTTT. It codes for CASSQGSANTGELFF.

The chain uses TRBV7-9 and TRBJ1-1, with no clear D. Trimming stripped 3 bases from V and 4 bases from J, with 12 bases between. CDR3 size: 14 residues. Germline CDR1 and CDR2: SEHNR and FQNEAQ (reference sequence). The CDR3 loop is CASSFSQVTTEAFF. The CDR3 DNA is TGTGCCAGCAGCTTCTCGCAGGTAACCACTGAAGCTTTCTTT.

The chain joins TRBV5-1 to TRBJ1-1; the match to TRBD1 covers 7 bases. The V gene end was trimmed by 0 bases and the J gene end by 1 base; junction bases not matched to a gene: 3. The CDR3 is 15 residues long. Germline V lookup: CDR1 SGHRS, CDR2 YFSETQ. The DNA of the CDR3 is TGCGCCAGCAGCTTGGCAGACAGGGAGAACACTGAAGCTTTCTTT. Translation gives CASSLADRENTEAFF.

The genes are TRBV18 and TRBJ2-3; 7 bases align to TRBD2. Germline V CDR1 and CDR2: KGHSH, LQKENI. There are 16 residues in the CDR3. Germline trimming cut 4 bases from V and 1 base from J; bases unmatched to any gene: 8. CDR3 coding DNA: TGTGCCAGCTCACGTCCGGACCGGGGGGGCACAGATACGCAGTATTTT. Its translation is CASSRPDRGGTDTQYF.

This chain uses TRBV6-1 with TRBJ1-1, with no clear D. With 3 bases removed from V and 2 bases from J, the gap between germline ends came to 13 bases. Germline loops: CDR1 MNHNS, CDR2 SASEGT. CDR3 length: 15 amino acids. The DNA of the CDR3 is TGTGCCAGCAGTGACAAAGGGAGGGCCAACACTGAAGCTTTCTTT. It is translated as CASSDKGRANTEAFF.

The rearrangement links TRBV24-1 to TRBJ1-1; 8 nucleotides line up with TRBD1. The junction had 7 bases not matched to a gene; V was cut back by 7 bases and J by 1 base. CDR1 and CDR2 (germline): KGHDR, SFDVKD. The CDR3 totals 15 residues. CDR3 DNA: TGTGCCACCAGAGCAAGGGGACAGGCGAACACTGAAGCTTTCTTT. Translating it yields CATRARGQANTEAFF.

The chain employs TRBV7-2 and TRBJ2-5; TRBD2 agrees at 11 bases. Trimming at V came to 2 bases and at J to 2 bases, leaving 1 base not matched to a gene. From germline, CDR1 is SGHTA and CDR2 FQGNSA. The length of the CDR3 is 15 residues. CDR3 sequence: CASSLSSGGQETQYF. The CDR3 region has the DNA TGTGCCAGCAGCTTATCTAGCGGGGGGCAAGAGACCCAGTACTTC.

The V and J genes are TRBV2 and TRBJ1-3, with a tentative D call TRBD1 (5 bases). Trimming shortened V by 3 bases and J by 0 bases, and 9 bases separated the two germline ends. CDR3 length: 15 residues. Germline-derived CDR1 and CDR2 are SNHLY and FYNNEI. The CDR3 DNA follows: TGTGCCAGCAGTGACCCGGACAACTCTGGAAACACCATATATTTT. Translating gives CASSDPDNSGNTIYF. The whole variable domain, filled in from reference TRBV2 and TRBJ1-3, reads EPEVTQTPSHQVTQMGQEVILRCVPISNHLYFYWYRQILGQKVEFLVSFYNNEISEKSEIFDDQFSVERPDGSNFTLKIRSTKLEDSAMYFCASSDPDNSGNTIYFGEGSWLTVV.

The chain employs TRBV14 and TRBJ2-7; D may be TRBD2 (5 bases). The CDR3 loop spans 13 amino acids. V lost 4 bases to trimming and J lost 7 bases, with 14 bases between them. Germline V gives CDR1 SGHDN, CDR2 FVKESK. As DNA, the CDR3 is TGTGCCAGCAGCCTACTGGGAGTGGGTGAGCAGTACTTC. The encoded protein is CASSLLGVGEQYF.